This is a list of T cell receptor beta chains from one sample in a study of blood T cells in healthy people across ages. TCRdb recomputed calls from the 5' RACE reads with MiXCR, one row per CDR3 protein. Among some 1,500,000 distinct CDR3 sequences listed, roughly two fifths were seen once. Material for sequencing was blood. Receptors were obtained from a woman aged 18-29 years in good health. CDR3s include the opening cysteine and the closing phenylalanine or tryptophan.

v_gene	j_gene	CDR3aa
TRBV7-8	TRBJ2-7	CASSLEEEADEQYF
TRBV21-1	TRBJ2-5	CASSPPSGAEETQYF
TRBV24-1	TRBJ2-1	CATSGLSTSDRSYNEQFF
TRBV29-1	TRBJ2-1	CSGGRGYNEQFF
TRBV25-1	TRBJ2-1	CASSPGLQYNEQFF
TRBV29-1	TRBJ2-5	CATNGGRASRSYNEQYF
TRBV28	TRBJ2-5	CASSPLTGSSQETQYF
TRBV9	TRBJ1-2	CASLSVPYGYTF
TRBV27	TRBJ2-1	CASSFKGDPYNEQFF
TRBV7-2	TRBJ2-1	CASSSRGDRISSYEQFF
TRBV9	TRBJ2-3	CASSERLADSTDTQYF
TRBV6-5	TRBJ2-6	CASSYSAQSSGANVLTF
TRBV3-1	-	CASSPAGTAGGEQYF
TRBV20-1	TRBJ1-2	CSARNRPHGYTF
TRBV6-2/TRBV6-3	TRBJ2-4	CASSYEVGSWNIQYF
TRBV11-2	TRBJ1-2	CASSLARAGYTF